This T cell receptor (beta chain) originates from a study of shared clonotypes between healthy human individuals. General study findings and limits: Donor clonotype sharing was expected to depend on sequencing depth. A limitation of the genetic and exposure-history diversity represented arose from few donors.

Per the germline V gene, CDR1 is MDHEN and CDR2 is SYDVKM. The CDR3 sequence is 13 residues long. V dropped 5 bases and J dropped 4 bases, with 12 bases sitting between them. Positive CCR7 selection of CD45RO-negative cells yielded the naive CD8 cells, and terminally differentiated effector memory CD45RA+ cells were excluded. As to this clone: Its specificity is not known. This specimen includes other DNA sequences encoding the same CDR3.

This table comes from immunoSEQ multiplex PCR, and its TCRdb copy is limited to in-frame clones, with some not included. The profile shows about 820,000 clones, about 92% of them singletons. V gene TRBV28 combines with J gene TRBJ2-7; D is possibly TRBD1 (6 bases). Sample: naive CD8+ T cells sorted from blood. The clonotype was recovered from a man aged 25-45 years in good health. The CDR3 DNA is TGTGCCAGCAGTCTCACAGGGTCATACGAGCAGTACTTC. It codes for CASSLTGSYEQYF.